What follows is one TCR beta chain and its context. Its antigen has not been determined. No per-base quality is available; no much larger clone lies one base away. Receptor amplification or capture employed the immunoSEQ multiplex PCR assay. As for how the authors treated the data: To diagnose cytomegalovirus status from the catalog of TCR beta chain sequences, a statistical classification framework was built. TCRdb's version of the immuneACCESS table is confined to in-frame rearrangements and falls short of the full clone set. An unresolved V gene accounts for under half of the shortfall where checked; the remainder is of unknown origin. V, J and clone size were drawn from that table, and D and trimming were deduced from the DNA. The sample table contains under 100,000 clones; only one count was recorded for 95% to 97% of them. In total, the top ten clones hold roughly 0.8% of the sample. The sample is drawn from a study of cytomegalovirus exposure and HLA in healthy donors (dated by TCRdb to 2016 to 2017). Background for the entire study: According to a later analysis, one platform produced both the roughly 130 validation repertoires and the approximately 670 repertoires of the first cohort. The aim of the study was to test whether cataloging public T cell receptors could identify signatures of past pathogen exposure. Besides the first cohort of roughly 640 subjects, a separate validation cohort made up of roughly 130 different subjects was used. To predict cytomegalovirus infection status, the study brought together high-throughput TCR immunosequencing, statistical association of individual TCRs with disease status, and machine learning.

Results and caveats for the whole study, not just this receptor: According to the authors, the approach could potentially be generalized to other disease states and immunological phenotypes. In the study, roughly 160 TCR beta chains were listed as associated with cytomegalovirus. A few of the identified cytomegalovirus-associated TCR beta chains were confirmed in vitro to be specific for cytomegalovirus antigens. Most TCR sequences were observed very rarely across donors, whereas some public TCRs were present in many individuals. Of the cluster scores, approximately 94% were above 0 in a later analysis, which found that TCRs clustered in the first cohort also tended to co-occur in the approximately 120 validation repertoires. The validation cohort had no HLA typing available for a later analysis, so co-occurrence within that cohort was assessed over all 120 or so repertoires. In both the original and validation cohorts, the classifier was reported to diagnose cytomegalovirus status with high specificity and sensitivity.

Donors formed part of the validation cohort, which comprised 95 to 150 subjects and was distinct from the first cohort of several hundred subjects. Sequencing was carried out using PBMCs. The clonotype comes from a man aged 18 to 35 in good health and CMV-seronegative.

For the CDR3, the sequence is CASSLNSGGSGELFF. The DNA sequence reads TGTGCCAGCAGCTTAAACTCTGGGGGGTCCGGGGAGCTGTTTTTT. The rearrangement combines TRBV7-2 with TRBJ2-2, and TRBD2 may be the D gene, going by 6 matching bases. Including cysteine and phenylalanine, the CDR3 has 15 amino acids. The CDR3 DNA has 45 bases and is translated from base 1. A distance of 13 bases separates the germline ends of V and J, which lose 2 bases and 6 bases respectively. From the germline V gene, CDR1 is SGHTA and CDR2 is FQGNSA.